This is a list of T cell receptor beta chains from one sample in a study of graft-versus-host responses after intestinal transplantation. The antigens for these receptors are not known. Data came from immunoSEQ multiplex PCR; TCRdb stores just in-frame clones and leaves some out. The sample includes some 140,000 clones, 80% to 95% of them seen just once. Material: unstimulated CD4+ T cells sorted from spleen or lymph node cells, obtained before intestinal transplant. The receptors were gathered from a human donor who received an intestinal transplant. Each CDR3 is given without its conserved first and last residue. Rows may omit the clone size; those that give it use once, few, many or a size class.

clone size	V gene	CDR3 protein
-	TRBV5-6	ASSLVRGEAF
-	TRBV7-2	ASSLARGYTGELF
-	TRBV6-1	ASSTPGLANNEQF
-	TRBV4-2	ASSQDPRAGPGANVLT
-	TRBV27	ASSLSGQGRVQY
once	TRBV7-8	ASSPEGTAFYEQY
-	TRBV7-7	ASSPGTANTGELF
-	TRBV23-1	ASSQSKTTGGSEQF
once	TRBV11-3	ASSLGAGGGTEAF
-	TRBV30	AWSSKTGYNSPLH
-	TRBV9	ASSVGTGGFNEQF
-	TRBV5-6	ASSFRGRDTYEQY
-	TRBV10-3	AIKARQDSYEQY
-	TRBV6-1	ASRNRGPNEQF
-	TRBV18	ASSPTGSDTEAF
once	TRBV27	ASGGRRDEETQY
-	TRBV5-1	ASSLEQGAIDEQY
-	TRBV5-1	ASSLRTSGRSTDTQY
-	TRBV19	ASSTPQGTEAF
-	TRBV25-1	ASSAAGHMNTEAF
-	TRBV5-1	ASSWTELAAGNTIY
-	TRBV5-5	ASSPAVGRLNTEAF
once	TRBV25-1	ASSTPGQGWSPLH
-	TRBV7-8	ASSLLGATDTQY
-	TRBV28	ASSTPRITNEKLF
-	TRBV7-3	ASSLIRLAGGNEQF
-	TRBV6-6	ASSPGAVYGYT
-	TRBV30	AWRAGTSGLNEQF
-	TRBV9	ASSASTDTQY
-	TRBV19	ASSLPTSGSTDTQY
-	TRBV9	ASSVDDSYGYT
-	TRBV10-3	AISEGGKQY
-	TRBV11-2	ASSAQGDLYGYT
-	TRBV2	ASSEAGTSGSYNEQF
once	TRBV6-1	ASSEGGGADTQY
-	TRBV5-1	ASRPKGHTDTQY
once	TRBV2	ASSPETQY
-	TRBV4-1	ASSLFEDRQSGNTIY
once	TRBV7-2	ASSLAPGTSIYNEQF
-	TRBV6-5	ASSSPSGTHNEQF
-	TRBV11-1	ASSSRTGRSQETQY
-	TRBV19	ASSSGRANTGELF
-	TRBV28	ASSRWTGSSGELF
once	TRBV6-1	ASRQGTSGANVLT
-	TRBV5-6	ASSLAGPGTQY
-	TRBV6-5	ASSSGLAGGREQF
once	TRBV4-1	ASRGTGKNGYT
-	TRBV5-5	ASSLSLYMNTEAF
-	TRBV19	ASRRDRAATNEKLF
-	TRBV6-5	ASSYSGLAGNEQF
-	TRBV6-6	ASSYRDRVPYGYT
-	TRBV28	ASSKEYGYT
few	TRBV5-5	ASSFVVGQGAYEQY
-	TRBV6-4	ASSETGGKETQY
-	TRBV7-6	ASSLGNGPYEQY